These T cell receptor beta chains were read from a single sample in a study of HIV-infected children after antiretroviral therapy interruption. One entry per CDR3 protein, called by TCRdb with MiXCR from the 3' RACE reads. The sample holds about 50,000 distinct CDR3 sequences, roughly 4.5% seen once. This material consisted of CD45RA+ CD4+ T cells from PBMCs, pooled from several time points, taken from a donor given antiretroviral therapy, either interrupted or continuous. These receptors all come from a pool of human donors with HIV. The CDR3 runs from the conserved cysteine through the conserved F or W. Each record gives: J gene, clone size, D gene, V gene, CDR3 DNA, CDR3 protein. D genes are given only for firm matches. Not every row has a clone size; where given, it reads once, few, many or a size class.

j_gene: TRBJ2-7; abundance: few; d_gene: -; v_gene: TRBV12-3/TRBV12-4; CDR3nt: TGTGCCAGCAGTTCCGGGACTTCACCCTACGAGCAGTACTTC; CDR3aa: CASSSGTSPYEQYF
j_gene: TRBJ1-1; abundance: many; d_gene: TRBD1; v_gene: TRBV12-5; CDR3nt: TGTGCTAGTGGTTTGTACCGACAGGGCCGGACTGAAGCTTTCTTT; CDR3aa: CASGLYRQGRTEAFF
j_gene: TRBJ1-2; abundance: many; d_gene: TRBD1; v_gene: TRBV28; CDR3nt: TGTGCCAGCAGTTTAGGACAGGGGGCGTATGATGGCTACACCTTC; CDR3aa: CASSLGQGAYDGYTF
j_gene: TRBJ2-3; abundance: many; d_gene: -; v_gene: TRBV25-1; CDR3nt: TGTGCCAGCAGTGAATTGGGCAGGAGAACAGATACGCAGTATTTT; CDR3aa: CASSELGRRTDTQYF
j_gene: TRBJ2-7; abundance: many; d_gene: TRBD2; v_gene: TRBV4-1; CDR3nt: TGCGCCAGCAGCCAAGGGGGGCTAGCGGGGCGCGAGCAGTACTTC; CDR3aa: CASSQGGLAGREQYF
j_gene: TRBJ1-2; abundance: many; d_gene: -; v_gene: TRBV12-3/TRBV12-4; CDR3nt: TGTGCCAGCAGTTTACCGGGGCGCTCCTATGGCTACACCTTC; CDR3aa: CASSLPGRSYGYTF
j_gene: TRBJ2-3; abundance: many; d_gene: TRBD2; v_gene: TRBV18; CDR3nt: TGTGCCAGCCTCCTGGGGGTAGCGGGAACCACAGATACGCAGTATTTT; CDR3aa: CASLLGVAGTTDTQYF
j_gene: TRBJ1-2; abundance: many; d_gene: -; v_gene: TRBV11-2; CDR3nt: TGTGCCAGCAGCTTAGATCACGGGGATGGCTACACCTTC; CDR3aa: CASSLDHGDGYTF
j_gene: TRBJ2-7; abundance: many; d_gene: -; v_gene: TRBV11-2; CDR3nt: TGTGCCAGCAGACCTACGGGGCCTTCCTACGAGCAGTACTTC; CDR3aa: CASRPTGPSYEQYF
j_gene: TRBJ1-4; abundance: many; d_gene: TRBD1; v_gene: TRBV7-9; CDR3nt: TGTGCCAGCAGCTCACGGGTCGGGGACAGAAATGAAAAACTGTTTTTT; CDR3aa: CASSSRVGDRNEKLFF
j_gene: TRBJ2-1; abundance: many; d_gene: TRBD2; v_gene: TRBV3-1; CDR3nt: TGTGCCAGCAGCCAAGATGACCCCTTCGCGGGGGGGGCCGATGAGCAGTTCTTC; CDR3aa: CASSQDDPFAGGADEQFF
j_gene: TRBJ2-7; abundance: -; d_gene: -; v_gene: TRBV29-1; CDR3nt: TGCAGCGTTGTCGAAATCGGGGACTACGAGCAGTACTTC; CDR3aa: CSVVEIGDYEQYF
j_gene: TRBJ1-4; abundance: many; d_gene: -; v_gene: TRBV20-1; CDR3nt: TGCAGTGCTAGAGTGCAGTCTAATGAAAAACTGTTTTTT; CDR3aa: CSARVQSNEKLFF
j_gene: TRBJ2-1; abundance: few; d_gene: -; v_gene: TRBV3-1; CDR3nt: TGTGCCAGCAGCCAAGTAGGGAGGGGGGTAAGCGCTAGCGGTAACAATGAGCAGTTCTTC; CDR3aa: CASSQVGRGVSASGNNEQFF
j_gene: TRBJ2-5; abundance: -; d_gene: -; v_gene: TRBV7-9; CDR3nt: TGTGCCAGCAGCGGAGACGAGACCCAGTACTTC; CDR3aa: CASSGDETQYF
j_gene: TRBJ1-1; abundance: few; d_gene: -; v_gene: TRBV28; CDR3nt: TGTGCCAGCAGTTTATGGGGGGCTCCCTCGGGGAACACTGAAGCTTTCTTT; CDR3aa: CASSLWGAPSGNTEAFF
j_gene: TRBJ2-3; abundance: many; d_gene: TRBD2; v_gene: TRBV29-1; CDR3nt: TGCAGCGTTCCCCTAGCGGGGGGGACTACTAGCACAGATACGCAGTATTTT; CDR3aa: CSVPLAGGTTSTDTQYF
j_gene: TRBJ2-7; abundance: -; d_gene: -; v_gene: TRBV7-1; CDR3nt: TGTGCCAGCAGCTCTCGGCGAGGTTTATCCTACGAGCAGTACTTC; CDR3aa: CASSSRRGLSYEQYF
j_gene: TRBJ2-1; abundance: many; d_gene: -; v_gene: TRBV10-2; CDR3nt: TGCGCCACTAGCCGGTTGAGGGACAATGAGCAGTTCTTC; CDR3aa: CATSRLRDNEQFF
j_gene: TRBJ1-6; abundance: many; d_gene: -; v_gene: TRBV7-2; CDR3nt: TGTGCCAGCAGCTTAGACAGATCCAATTCACCCCTCCACTTT; CDR3aa: CASSLDRSNSPLHF
j_gene: TRBJ2-3; abundance: many; d_gene: -; v_gene: TRBV11-2; CDR3nt: TGTGCCAGCAGCCAAACGGGGGTGGTCACAGATACGCAGTATTTT; CDR3aa: CASSQTGVVTDTQYF
j_gene: TRBJ1-4; abundance: many; d_gene: -; v_gene: TRBV28; CDR3nt: TGTGCCAGCAGCGACTTACGACAGGCAACTAATGAAAAACTGTTTTTT; CDR3aa: CASSDLRQATNEKLFF
j_gene: TRBJ2-3; abundance: many; d_gene: -; v_gene: TRBV20-1; CDR3nt: TGCAGTGCTAGTATCTTCAGGGGTAATACGCAGTATTTT; CDR3aa: CSASIFRGNTQYF
j_gene: TRBJ1-1; abundance: many; d_gene: -; v_gene: TRBV25-1; CDR3nt: TGTGCCAGCAGTCACCGGACAGTGACCCCTCAGGGGGCTTTCTTT; CDR3aa: CASSHRTVTPQGAFF
j_gene: TRBJ1-4; abundance: -; d_gene: -; v_gene: TRBV29-1; CDR3nt: TGCAGCGTGAAAGACAGGAGCCGTGATGAAAAACTGTTTTTT; CDR3aa: CSVKDRSRDEKLFF
j_gene: TRBJ2-7; abundance: many; d_gene: -; v_gene: TRBV27; CDR3nt: TGTGCCAGCAGGACTCCGGGGCATGGAGAGCAGTACTTC; CDR3aa: CASRTPGHGEQYF